This TCR beta chain was sequenced in a study of T cells after yellow fever vaccination. Per germline, CDR1 SGHRS and CDR2 YFSETQ. This CDR3 is 14 amino acids long. V lost 0 bases to trimming and J lost 3 bases, with 6 bases between them. General observations from the study: Repertoires sorted by FACS could include abundant clonotypes that are contaminants from the bulk population. The appearance of a small share of clonotypes in both CD4 and CD8 compartments was observed.

In TCRdb, the 5' RACE reads were re-called with MiXCR into one record per CDR3 protein. Of more than 300,000 distinct CDR3 sequences detected, about 6.9% appear once; the ten largest clones hold about 18%. On this clonotype: The antigen remains unidentified.

The TCR comes from a young man who received the YFV17D yellow fever vaccine. The sequenced sample was PBMCs, obtained more than 35 days after the first yellow fever vaccination. The chain is built from TRBV5-1 and TRBJ2-2; D call uncertain. The chain's CDR3 is CASSLAPDTGELFF. The DNA of the CDR3 is TGCGCCAGCAGCTTGGCCCCAGACACCGGGGAGCTGTTTTTT.